This TCR beta chain originates from a study of blood T cell repertoires in COVID-19. On the study more broadly: Samples taken during acute and convalescent COVID-19 were collected in the United States, Italy and Spain. T cells, B-cell-depleted T cells, or PBMCs provided the cDNA or gDNA that served as material.

Germline V gives CDR1 LGHDT, CDR2 YNNKEL (reference sequence). There are 15 residues in the CDR3. Trimming took 1 base from V and 0 from J, leaving 4 bases between them. In the authors' workflow: From reference gene primer amplification, estimates of nucleated cell counts were derived. Produced via immunoSEQ multiplex PCR; TCRdb's table is partial and in-frame only. For V, J and clone size, that table is used; D and trimming come from the DNA. Of under 100,000 clones in the sample, roughly 80% were seen once. The chain combines TRBV3-1 (or the pseudogene TRBV3-2) with TRBJ1-6; the D is unclear. The receptor was isolated from a man at least 80 years old with active or convalescent COVID-19. The specimen was peripheral blood. The CDR3 DNA reads TGTGCCAGCAGCCAAGCGAGCTCCTATAATTCACCCCTCCACTTT. Translated, it gives CASSQASSYNSPLHF.